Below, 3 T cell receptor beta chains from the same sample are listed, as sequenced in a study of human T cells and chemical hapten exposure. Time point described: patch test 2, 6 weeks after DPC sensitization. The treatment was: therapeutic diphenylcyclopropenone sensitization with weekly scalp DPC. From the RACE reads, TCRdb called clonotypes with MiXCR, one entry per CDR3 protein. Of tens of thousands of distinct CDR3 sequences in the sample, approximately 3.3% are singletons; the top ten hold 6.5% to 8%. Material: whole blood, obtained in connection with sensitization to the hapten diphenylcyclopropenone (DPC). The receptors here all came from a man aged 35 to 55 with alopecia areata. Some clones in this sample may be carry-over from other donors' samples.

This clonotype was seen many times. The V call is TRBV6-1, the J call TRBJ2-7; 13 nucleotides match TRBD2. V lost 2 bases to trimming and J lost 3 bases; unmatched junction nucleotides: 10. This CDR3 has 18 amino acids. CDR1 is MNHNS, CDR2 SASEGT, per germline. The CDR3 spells CASSESPPTSGRIYEQYF. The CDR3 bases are TGTGCCAGCAGTGAAAGCCCGCCGACTAGCGGGAGGATCTACGAGCAGTACTTC.

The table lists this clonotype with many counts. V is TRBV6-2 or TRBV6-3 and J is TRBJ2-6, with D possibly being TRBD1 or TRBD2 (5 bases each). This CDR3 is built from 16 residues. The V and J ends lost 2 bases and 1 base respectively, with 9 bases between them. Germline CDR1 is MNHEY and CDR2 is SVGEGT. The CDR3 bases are TGTGCCAGCAGTTACGCAGGGAGTTCTGGGGCCAACGTCCTGACTTTC. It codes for CASSYAGSSGANVLTF.

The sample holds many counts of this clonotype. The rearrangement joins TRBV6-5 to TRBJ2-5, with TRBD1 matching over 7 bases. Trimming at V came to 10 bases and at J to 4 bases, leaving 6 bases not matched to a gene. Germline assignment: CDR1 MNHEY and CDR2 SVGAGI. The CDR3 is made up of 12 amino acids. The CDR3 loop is CATATGIETQYF. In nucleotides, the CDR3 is TGTGCCACCGCGACAGGGATAGAGACCCAGTACTTC.